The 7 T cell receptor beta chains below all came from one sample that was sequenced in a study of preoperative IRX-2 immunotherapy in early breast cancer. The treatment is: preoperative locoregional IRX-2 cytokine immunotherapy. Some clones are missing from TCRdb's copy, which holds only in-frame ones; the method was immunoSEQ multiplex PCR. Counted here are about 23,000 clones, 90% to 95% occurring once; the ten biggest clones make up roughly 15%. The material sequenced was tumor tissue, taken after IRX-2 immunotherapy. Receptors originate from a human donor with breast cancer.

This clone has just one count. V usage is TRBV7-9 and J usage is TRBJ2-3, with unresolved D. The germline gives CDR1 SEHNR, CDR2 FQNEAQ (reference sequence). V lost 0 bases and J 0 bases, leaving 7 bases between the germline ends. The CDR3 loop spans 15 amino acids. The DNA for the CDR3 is TGTGCCAGCAGCTTAGCTGGATTTAGCACAGATACGCAGTATTTT. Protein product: CASSLAGFSTDTQYF.

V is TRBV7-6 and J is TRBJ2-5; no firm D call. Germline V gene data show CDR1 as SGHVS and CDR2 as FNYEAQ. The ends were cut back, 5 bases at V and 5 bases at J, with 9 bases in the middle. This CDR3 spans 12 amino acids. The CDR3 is CASSPGRETQYF. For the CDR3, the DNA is TGTGCCAGCAGCCCTGGCCGGGAGACCCAGTACTTC.

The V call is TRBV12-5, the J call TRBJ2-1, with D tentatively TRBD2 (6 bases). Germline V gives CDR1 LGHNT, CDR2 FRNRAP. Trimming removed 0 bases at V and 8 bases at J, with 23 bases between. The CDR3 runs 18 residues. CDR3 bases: TGTGCTAGTGGTTTGGTTCGGGACGGCCGGACTACCGAGGATGAGCAGTTCTTC. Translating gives CASGLVRDGRTTEDEQFF.

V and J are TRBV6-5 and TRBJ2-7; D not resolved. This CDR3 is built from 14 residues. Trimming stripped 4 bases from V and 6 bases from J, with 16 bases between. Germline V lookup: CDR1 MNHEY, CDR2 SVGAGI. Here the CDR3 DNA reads TGTGCCAGCAGTTTCCGGGCCGTCGAACGCGAGCAGTACTTC. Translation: CASSFRAVEREQYF.

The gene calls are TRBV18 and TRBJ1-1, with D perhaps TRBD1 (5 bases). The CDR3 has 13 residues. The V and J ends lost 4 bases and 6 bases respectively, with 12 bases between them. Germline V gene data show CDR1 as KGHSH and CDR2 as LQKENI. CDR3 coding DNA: TGTGCCAGCTCACAGGGGAATTTAGCTGAAGCTTTCTTT. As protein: CASSQGNLAEAFF.

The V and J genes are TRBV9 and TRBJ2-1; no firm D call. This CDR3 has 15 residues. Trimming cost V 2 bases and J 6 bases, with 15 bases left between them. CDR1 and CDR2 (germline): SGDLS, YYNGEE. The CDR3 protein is CASSVSLGGGNEQFF. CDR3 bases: TGTGCCAGCAGCGTCTCCCTTGGCGGCGGCAATGAGCAGTTCTTC.

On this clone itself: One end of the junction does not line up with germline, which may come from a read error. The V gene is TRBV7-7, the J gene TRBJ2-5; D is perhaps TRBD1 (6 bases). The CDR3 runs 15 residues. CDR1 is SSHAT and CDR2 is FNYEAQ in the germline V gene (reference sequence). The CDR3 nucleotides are TGTGCTAGCAGCTTAGCCTCGACAGGATTCGAGACCCAGTACTTC. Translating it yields CASSLASTGFETQYF.